This record looks at one T cell receptor beta chain sequence and its context. This entry belongs to a study of CD8 T cells in Susac syndrome. With V trimmed by 7 bases and J by 0 bases, 6 bases remained unmatched. This CDR3 spans 15 amino acids. Germline V gene lookup returns CDR1 SNHLY and CDR2 FYNNEI. With random hexamers, reverse transcription was performed on about 0.5 to 1 ug of RNA. The TCR beta CDR3 was amplified by immunoSEQ multiplex PCR across 54 Vbeta, 13 Jbeta. One entry per CDR3 protein results from TCRdb running MiXCR on the immunoSEQ multiplex PCR reads. The repertoire holds around 300,000 distinct CDR3 sequences, with approximately 90% as singletons.

The specimen sequenced was CD4+ T cells from PBMCs. The chain recombines TRBV2 with TRBJ1-3; TRBD1 agrees at 7 bases. The receptor comes from a human donor with multiple sclerosis. The CDR3 region has the DNA TGTGCCAGCACCGCACAGGGGAGCTCTGGAAACACCATATATTTT. Its translation: CASTAQGSSGNTIYF.